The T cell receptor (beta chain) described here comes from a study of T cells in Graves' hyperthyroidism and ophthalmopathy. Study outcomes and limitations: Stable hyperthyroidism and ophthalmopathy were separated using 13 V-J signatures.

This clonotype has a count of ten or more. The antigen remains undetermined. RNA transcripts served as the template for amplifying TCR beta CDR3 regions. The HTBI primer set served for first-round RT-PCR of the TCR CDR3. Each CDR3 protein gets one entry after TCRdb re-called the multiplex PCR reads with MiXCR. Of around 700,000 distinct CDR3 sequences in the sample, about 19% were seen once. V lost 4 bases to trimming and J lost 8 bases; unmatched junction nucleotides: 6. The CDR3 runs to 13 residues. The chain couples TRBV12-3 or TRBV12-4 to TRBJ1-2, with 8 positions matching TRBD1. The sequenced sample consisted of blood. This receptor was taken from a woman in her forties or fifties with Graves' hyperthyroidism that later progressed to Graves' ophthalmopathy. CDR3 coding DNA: TGTGCCAGCAGTTCGGACAGGGTTCGGGGCTACACCTTC. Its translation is CASSSDRVRGYTF.